This record concerns one T cell receptor beta chain sequence. Trimming took 4 bases from V and 7 from J, leaving 15 bases between them. This CDR3 region has 14 residues. Germline CDR1 and CDR2: MNHEY and SMNVEV (reference sequence). The entry originates in a study of T-cell reconstitution after alpha-beta-depleted transplantation in children. Unique molecular identifiers tagged the TCRbeta library. TCRdb re-derived calls from the PCR reads in MiXCR, one entry per CDR3 protein. This sample yields about 540,000 distinct CDR3 sequences, of which about a sixth are seen a single time; less than 4% belongs to the top ten.

The chain recombines TRBV27 with TRBJ2-3; possibly TRBD2 for D (6 bases). This receptor was identified in a human donor who donated a stem cell graft to a child with acute lymphoblastic leukemia. Sequencing used PBMCs from the stem cell graft donor, obtained from the stem cell graft. CDR3 loop: CASSYGGTGHTQYF. CDR3 nucleotides: TGTGCCAGCAGTTACGGGGGAACCGGACATACGCAGTATTTT.